This T cell receptor beta chain is drawn from a study of T cells in Graves' hyperthyroidism and ophthalmopathy. Study as a whole: The blood sample was taken at first diagnosis, before treatment began. The study's findings and limits: Appearing also in blood were most of the thyroid clonotypes expanded above 0.001.

TCR beta CDR3 regions were amplified from RNA transcripts. TCR CDR3 underwent first-round RT-PCR with the HTBI primer set. TCRdb reprocessed the multiplex PCR reads with MiXCR, giving one entry per CDR3 protein. The sample has a few hundred thousand distinct CDR3 sequences; more than 14% are singletons. Investigators excluded patients with uncontrolled infection, other autoimmune disease, pregnancy or lactation. The table lists this clonotype with many counts. Its antigen is not identified. V dropped 3 bases and J dropped 2; count of bases not matched to a gene: 4. CDR1 is KGHSH, CDR2 LQKENI, per germline. The CDR3 loop spans 15 amino acids.

This chain connects TRBV18 to TRBJ1-3, with 7 bases matching TRBD1. Sequenced material: blood. This clonotype originated in a woman in her 30s with Graves' ophthalmopathy. The CDR3 region has the DNA TGTGCCAGCTCACCCACAGGGGTTCCTGGAAACACCATATATTTT. Its protein product is CASSPTGVPGNTIYF.